This T cell receptor beta chain was captured by sequencing in a study of cytomegalovirus exposure and HLA in healthy donors. TCRdb's copy holds only in-frame clones and misses some; the assay was immunoSEQ multiplex PCR. The sample includes 52,000 or so clones, 85% to 90% of them seen just once. This clonotype was obtained from a woman aged 18 to 35 in good health and CMV-seronegative. Sequencing was performed on PBMCs.

Written as DNA, the CDR3 is TGTGCCAGCAGCGTAGAGTATGGACAGGAAGTCACAGATACGCAGTATTTT. Amino acids: CASSVEYGQEVTDTQYF. This chain uses TRBV9 with TRBJ2-3; 7 bases fit TRBD1. The CDR3 has 17 residues. V lost 0 bases and J lost 2; bases outside the gene matches: 9. Per germline, CDR1 SGDLS and CDR2 YYNGEE.